These 21 T cell receptor beta chains share one sample of origin, sequenced in a study of CD8+ T cells in alopecia areata. Reverse transcribed after extraction, RNA yielded cDNA as the sequencing template. Sequenced by immunoSEQ multiplex PCR; TCRdb stores in-frame clones only, minus some. This table holds roughly 140,000 clones, less than 65% found once. Sequenced sample: CD8+ T cells sorted from blood. Receptors originate from a human donor in good health.

The V gene is TRBV15, the J gene TRBJ2-7, with D maybe TRBD2 (5 bases). Germline CDR1 is LNHNV and CDR2 is YYDKDF (reference sequence). The CDR3 covers 12 residues. Trimming removed 5 bases at V and 4 bases at J, with 9 bases between. CDR3 in amino acids: CATSDYGYEQYF. DNA for the CDR3: TGTGCCACCAGCGACTACGGATACGAGCAGTACTTC.

This clone came up a few times. The rearrangement links TRBV7-2 to TRBJ1-2; D is ambiguous. The germline V gene encodes CDR1 SGHTA and CDR2 FQGNSA. The length of the CDR3 is 12 residues. Deletions cut 1 base from V and 5 bases from J, with 5 bases between. CDR3 in DNA: TGTGCCAGCAGCTTAGATACTTATGGCTACACCTTC. Amino acids: CASSLDTYGYTF.

The chain combines TRBV19 with TRBJ2-1; TRBD2 matches 10 bases. The germline V gene encodes CDR1 LNHDA and CDR2 SQIVND (reference sequence). The V gene end was trimmed by 10 bases and the J gene end by 4 bases; junction bases not matched to a gene: 10. The CDR3 loop spans 15 amino acids. DNA for the CDR3: TGTGCCACCTCACACACGACTAGCGGGTACAATGAGCAGTTCTTC. It translates to CATSHTTSGYNEQFF.

The J gene is TRBJ2-7, the V gene TRBV5-1; tentative D call: TRBD2 (5 bases). The germline CDR1 and CDR2 sequences are SGHRS and YFSETQ. Trimming took 4 bases from V and 2 from J, leaving 10 bases between them. This CDR3 comprises 13 residues. The DNA for the CDR3 is TGCGCCAGCAGCCGAGCGGAGACCTACGAGCAGTACTTC. Its translation: CASSRAETYEQYF.

The rearrangement uses TRBV7-9 and TRBJ2-2, with a tentative D call TRBD2 (6 bases). Germline V gene lookup returns CDR1 SEHNR and CDR2 FQNEAQ (reference sequence). The CDR3 extends over 14 amino acids. V lost 5 bases and J 6 bases, leaving 13 bases between the germline ends. In DNA, the CDR3 is TGTGCCAGCAGCGGGGAGGACCAAGCCGGGGAGCTGTTTTTT. Translation gives CASSGEDQAGELFF.

The chain recombines TRBV9 with TRBJ2-5; a weak D match, TRBD2 (6 bases). V was shortened by 4 bases and J by 2 bases, with 15 bases between the two germline ends. The V gene's germline CDR1 is SGDLS and CDR2 YYNGEE. This CDR3 comprises 15 residues. CDR3 in amino acids: CASSLTSGRQETQYF. DNA for the CDR3: TGTGCCAGCAGCCTCACCTCAGGGAGGCAAGAGACCCAGTACTTC.

The rearrangement links TRBV5-1 to TRBJ2-1; D possibly uses TRBD1 or TRBD2 (5 bases each). CDR1 SGHRS and CDR2 YFSETQ come from the germline V gene. The CDR3 has 14 residues. V lost 0 bases and J 4 bases, leaving 8 bases between the germline ends. The CDR3 is CASSLGDGYNEQFF. CDR3 DNA: TGCGCCAGCAGCTTGGGGGACGGATACAATGAGCAGTTCTTC.

This clone came up a few times. The chain links TRBV11-2 to TRBJ2-1; D gene uncertain. The V end lost 1 base, the J end lost 6 bases, and 10 bases lay between the germline ends. In germline, CDR1 is SGHAT, CDR2 FQNNGV. The CDR3 has 14 amino acids. The CDR3 sequence: CASSLAPLANEQFF. DNA for the CDR3: TGTGCCAGCAGCTTAGCTCCCTTGGCCAATGAGCAGTTCTTC. Using reference TRBV11-2 and TRBJ2-1 for the parts outside the CDR3, the full variable domain is EAGVAQSPRYKIIEKRQSVAFWCNPISGHATLYWYQQILGQGPKLLIQFQNNGVVDDSQLPKDRFSAERLKGVDSTLKIQPAKLEDSAVYLCASSLAPLANEQFFGPGTRLTVL.

On this clone itself: A read error may account for a junction end that differs from germline. The chain uses TRBV25-1 and TRBJ2-4; the match to TRBD2 covers 8 bases. CDR1 and CDR2 (germline): MGHDK, SYGVNS. The CDR3 consists of 14 residues. CDR3 sequence (DNA): TGTGCCAGCAGTGAATCGGCAGGTTCGGGAGGGAAGTCCTTC. Protein: CASSESAGSGGKSF.

CDR3 protein: CASSLTSGRARTGELFF. The CDR3 region has the DNA TGTGCCAGCAGTTTGACTAGCGGGAGGGCCCGAACCGGGGAGCTGTTTTTT. The V call is TRBV27, the J call TRBJ2-2, with 14 bases aligning to TRBD2. V dropped 3 bases and J dropped 5; count of bases not matched to a gene: 5. CDR3 length equals 17 residues. Germline loops: CDR1 MNHEY, CDR2 SMNVEV (reference sequence).

V gene TRBV27 combines with J gene TRBJ2-5; possible D gene TRBD1, 6 bases. Germline V CDR1 and CDR2: MNHEY, SMNVEV (reference sequence). V was trimmed by 6 bases and J by 3 bases, leaving 14 bases between them. The CDR3 is made up of 14 amino acids. The CDR3 loop is CASSRQDSEETQYF. In DNA, the CDR3 is TGTGCCAGCAGCCGCCAGGACAGCGAAGAGACCCAGTACTTC.

This sequence joins TRBV7-9 and TRBJ2-3, with no clear D. V lost 7 bases and J 3 bases, leaving 20 bases between the germline ends. Germline CDR1 and CDR2: SEHNR and FQNEAQ (reference sequence). The CDR3 is 16 residues long. CDR3 sequence reads: CASKGGMSYETDTQYF. CDR3 nucleotides: TGTGCCAGCAAAGGCGGTATGTCGTACGAAACAGATACGCAGTATTTT.

This clone was detected only a few times. The chain is built from TRBV19 and TRBJ2-5; 7 bases map to TRBD1. With the DNA end fitting TRBJ2-7 better, the J assignment may be wrong. This CDR3 contains 14 residues. Germline CDR1 and CDR2: LNHDA and SQIVND (reference sequence). As DNA, the CDR3 is TGTGCCAGTAGTATCTCGACAGGGTTATACGAGCAGTACTTC. It yields the protein CASSISTGLYEQYF.

The rearrangement joins TRBV19 to TRBJ2-1; D unclear. CDR1 is LNHDA and CDR2 is SQIVND in the germline V gene (reference sequence). Trimming removed 4 bases from V and 5 bases from J, with 9 bases in between. This CDR3 has 13 amino acids. For the CDR3, the DNA is TGTGCCAGTAGTACTGACCCCAACAATGAGCAGTTCTTC. It translates to CASSTDPNNEQFF.

The chain uses TRBV29-1 and TRBJ2-3; TRBD1 is a possible D gene (6 bases). V was trimmed by 4 bases and J by 4 bases, leaving 18 bases between them. In germline, CDR1 is SQVTM, CDR2 ANQGSEA. This CDR3 is 15 amino acids long. The CDR3 reads CSVVALRGSSDTQYF. In DNA, the CDR3 is TGCAGCGTTGTAGCCTTGAGGGGGAGCTCAGATACGCAGTATTTT.

The chain employs TRBV27 and TRBJ1-2; D might be TRBD1 (6 bases). There are 13 residues in the CDR3. The V and J ends lost 5 bases and 1 base respectively, with 8 bases between them. The germline V gene encodes CDR1 MNHEY and CDR2 SMNVEV (reference sequence). CDR3 region: CASSRQVNYGYTF. The CDR3 region has the DNA TGTGCCAGCAGTAGACAGGTTAACTATGGCTACACCTTC.

Here the CDR3 DNA reads TGCAGCGTTGAAGGCACGCATGCGGGCTACACCTTC. Protein product: CSVEGTHAGYTF. The chain joins TRBV29-1 to TRBJ1-2; D remains ambiguous. The V end was cut by 1 base, the J end by 8 bases, with 11 bases between. Germline values: CDR1 SQVTM, CDR2 ANQGSEA. This CDR3 has 12 amino acids. Full variable domain (rest looked up from reference TRBV29-1 and TRBJ1-2): SAVISQKPSRDICQRGTSLTIQCQVDSQVTMMFWYRQQPGQSLTLIATANQGSEATYESGFVIDKFPISRPNLTFSTLTVSNMSPEDSSIYLCSVEGTHAGYTFGSGTRLTVV.

This clone showed up just a few times. The chain is built from TRBV7-9 and TRBJ2-1; 8 bases are shared with TRBD1. The germline gives CDR1 SEHNR, CDR2 FQNEAQ (reference sequence). V trimming: 9 bases; J trimming: 9 bases; junction bases outside the gene matches: 10. CDR3 length: 13 amino acids. Here the CDR3 DNA reads TGTGCCAGTCTGGGACAGGTGAGCGGTGAGCAGTTCTTC. Translated, it gives CASLGQVSGEQFF.

Turning to this clone: In the same sample, other DNA sequences code for this CDR3. This chain connects TRBV20-1 to TRBJ2-7; D unclear. Trimming left V 5 bases short and J 1 base short, with 3 bases between. The germline gives CDR1 DFQATT, CDR2 SNEGSKA (reference sequence). The CDR3 contains 10 residues. The CDR3 spells CSARSYEQYF. The CDR3 region has the DNA TGCAGTGCTCGGTCCTACGAGCAGTACTTC.

CDR3 coding DNA: TGTGCCAGCAGTTTGGGCGGGAGGGGAACAGATACGCAGTATTTT. Translation gives CASSLGGRGTDTQYF. The chain uses TRBV27 and TRBJ2-3; 9 bases map to TRBD2. The CDR3 covers 15 residues. The V gene's germline CDR1 is MNHEY and CDR2 SMNVEV (reference sequence). Trimming at V came to 3 bases and at J to 3 bases, leaving 4 bases not matched to a gene.

CDR3 bases: TGTGCCAGCAGCTCGGGGTCCTACACCGGGGAGCTGTTTTTT. As protein: CASSSGSYTGELFF. The chain combines TRBV7-2 with TRBJ2-2; D perhaps matches TRBD2 (5 bases). V was shortened by 4 bases and J by 3 bases, with 9 bases between the two germline ends. Germline CDR1 SGHTA, CDR2 FQGNSA. The CDR3 runs to 14 residues.